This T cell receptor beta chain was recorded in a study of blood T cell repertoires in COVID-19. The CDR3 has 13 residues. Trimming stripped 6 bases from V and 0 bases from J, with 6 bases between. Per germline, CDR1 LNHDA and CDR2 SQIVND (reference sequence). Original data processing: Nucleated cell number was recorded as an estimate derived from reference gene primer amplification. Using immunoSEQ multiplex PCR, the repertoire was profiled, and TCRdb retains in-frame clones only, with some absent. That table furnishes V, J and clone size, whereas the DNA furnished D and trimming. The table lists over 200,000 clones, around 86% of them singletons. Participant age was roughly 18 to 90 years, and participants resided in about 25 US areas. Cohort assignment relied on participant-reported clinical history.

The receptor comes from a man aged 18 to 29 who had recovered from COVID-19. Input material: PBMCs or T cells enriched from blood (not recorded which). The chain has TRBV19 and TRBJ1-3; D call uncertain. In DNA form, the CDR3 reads TGTGCCAGTAGCCCCCTCTCTGGAAACACCATATATTTT. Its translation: CASSPLSGNTIYF.